This T cell receptor beta chain was retrieved from a study of blood T cell repertoires in COVID-19. Profiling relied on immunoSEQ multiplex PCR, and the TCRdb table lists in-frame clones only, not all of them. In the table there are a few hundred thousand clones, approximately 85% of which are singletons. The CDR3 loop spans 15 amino acids. Germline V CDR1 and CDR2: MDHEN, SYDVKM. Trimming took 4 bases from V and 7 from J, leaving 17 bases between them. The chain combines TRBV28 with TRBJ1-5; D might be TRBD1 (5 bases). This receptor was taken from an elderly man with acute or convalescent COVID-19. The sample taken for sequencing was peripheral blood. CDR3 residues: CASSSPGGVGQPQHF. The DNA for the CDR3 is TGTGCCAGCAGTTCTCCGGGGGGGGTAGGACAGCCCCAGCATTTT.